Listed below are T cell receptor beta chains from one sample, sequenced in a study of blood T cell repertoires in COVID-19. The data were produced by immunoSEQ multiplex PCR, yet TCRdb's version contains in-frame clones alone and is incomplete. The sample has some 250,000 clones; 70% to 80% are singletons. The specimen was peripheral blood. These receptors were collected from an elderly woman with acute or convalescent COVID-19. Each CDR3 is given with its conserved first and last residue. Each record gives: CDR3 protein, J gene, V gene, CDR3 length.

CASSPPNGQGNTEAFF TRBJ1-1 TRBV18 16
CASRTPTGRQETQYF TRBJ2-5 TRBV2 15
CASSQAGTGWPDTQYF TRBJ2-3 TRBV14 16
CASSGTTGFSGYTF TRBJ1-2 TRBV2 14
CATSGQMNTEAFF TRBJ1-1 TRBV15 13
CASSYGRQGGPQHF TRBJ1-5 TRBV6-2/TRBV6-3 14
CASSLVQLNQPQHF TRBJ1-5 TRBV7-2 14
CSASVGLAVKYEQYF TRBJ2-7 TRBV20-1 15
CASSLLDREWSNQPQHF TRBJ1-5 TRBV7-2 17
CASSQRDVSGAQYF TRBJ2-3 TRBV3-1/TRBV3-2 14
CASSREQETQYF TRBJ2-5 TRBV19 12
CASSQNRLAGGELFF TRBJ2-2 TRBV14 15
CASTHSSGVRANEQFF TRBJ2-1 TRBV19 16
CASSQELAYDTQYF TRBJ2-3 TRBV4-1 14
CASSPYLRQGSHEQYF TRBJ2-7 TRBV6-2/TRBV6-3 16
CASTPTGGSGQPQHF TRBJ1-5 TRBV2 15
CASSGGLAGGGDTQYF TRBJ2-3 TRBV5-4 16
CASSQDRGLAVYEQYF TRBJ2-7 TRBV3-1/TRBV3-2 16
CASSPQGSGNTIYF TRBJ1-3 TRBV7-2 14
CASSLWTSGRRNEQFF TRBJ2-1 TRBV5-1 16
CSVAGLSTDTQYF TRBJ2-3 TRBV29-1 13
CASSAEGTAYEQYF TRBJ2-7 TRBV2 14
CASSSQGLFNEQFF TRBJ2-1 TRBV2 14
CASSSREAASYNEQFF TRBJ2-1 TRBV6-5 16
CASSPRTSGGNTQYF TRBJ2-3 TRBV9 15
CASSPTDRGYGYTF TRBJ1-2 TRBV7-6 14
CASTPTGNYGYTF TRBJ1-2 TRBV6-5 13
CASSPTGAHGYTF TRBJ1-2 TRBV18 13
CSVERQGGLGYTF TRBJ1-2 TRBV29-1 13
CASSPHSSGGGNTIYF TRBJ1-3 TRBV9 16
CASSLVLAGGQETQYF TRBJ2-5 TRBV7-7 16
CASSPTGSGNTEAFF TRBJ1-1 TRBV28 15
CASSFRTGWAGYTF TRBJ1-2 TRBV5-6 14
CASSSGLAANTGELFF TRBJ2-2 TRBV11-2 16
CASSSRLAGGGDIQYF TRBJ2-4 TRBV7-2 16
CSAKTGEGYTF TRBJ1-2 TRBV20-1 11
CSVEHGGIPNYGYTF TRBJ1-2 TRBV29-1 15
CASSWGRGQGVTAKNIQYF TRBJ2-4 TRBV5-4 19
CASSQIGTAAFF TRBJ1-1 TRBV19 12
CASSPPRLNEQYF TRBJ2-7 TRBV18 13
CASSPNWKTGSSGANVLTF TRBJ2-6 TRBV18 19
CASRQTGGYGYTF TRBJ1-2 TRBV2 13
CASSAGVEQYF TRBJ2-7 TRBV7-2 11
CATARFTDTQYF TRBJ2-3 TRBV10-3 12
CASSARDNTGELFF TRBJ2-2 TRBV19 14
CASGAGGTSGNTIYF TRBJ1-3 TRBV6-5 15
CASSYPGGDYEQYF TRBJ2-7 TRBV6-6 14
CASSISWGMNTEAFF TRBJ1-1 TRBV19 15
CASSLVAGSSYNEQFF TRBJ2-1 TRBV5-1 16
CASIPSGRTDTQYF TRBJ2-3 TRBV19 14
CASSYSYSGANVLTF TRBJ2-6 TRBV6-2/TRBV6-3 15